Listed below are T cell receptor beta chains from one sample, sequenced in a study of molecular identifiers for immune sequencing clone quantification. A single record per CDR3 protein comes from TCRdb applying MiXCR to the PCR reads. The top ten hold about 0.84% of the sample, which has approximately 590,000 distinct CDR3 sequences, about 25% seen once. The sample consisted of naive CD8+ T cells from blood, with Jurkat cell RNA spiked in. The receptors were gathered from a human donor in good health. Some libraries in this study had Jurkat cell RNA spiked in. Both conserved end residues are part of each CDR3. Each record gives: V gene, D gene, clone size, J gene, CDR3 DNA, CDR3 protein. A D gene is named only where the DNA matches it firmly. Clone size is given for some rows only: seen once, a few or many times, or a class if the clone is expanded.

TRBV13	.	.	TRBJ2-2	TGTGCCAGCAGCTATAGTGGTATGGGTACCGGGGAGCTGTTTTTT	CASSYSGMGTGELFF
TRBV7-9	.	.	TRBJ1-4	TGTGCCAGCAGCTACGGACCCGGGGATGAAAAACTGTTTTTT	CASSYGPGDEKLFF
TRBV21-1	.	.	TRBJ2-1	TGTGCCAGCAGCGACAGACTAGCGGAAAGCTCCTACAATGAGCAGTTCTTC	CASSDRLAESSYNEQFF
TRBV7-9	.	.	TRBJ2-7	TGTGCCAGCAGCACGCCTCAGGACAACTCCTACGAGCAGTACTTC	CASSTPQDNSYEQYF
TRBV6-2/TRBV6-3	.	many	TRBJ1-1	TGTGCCAGCAGAAACTCCCTGGGACTTCCGAAAGGGGCTGAAGCTTTCTTT	CASRNSLGLPKGAEAFF
TRBV4-1	TRBD1	many	TRBJ2-7	TGCGCCAGCAGCCAAACACAGGGGGAGGTCGAGCAGTACTTC	CASSQTQGEVEQYF
TRBV4-1	.	many	TRBJ2-7	TGCGCCAGCAGCCTGAGGTCCGCCAATGGCTACGAGCAGTACTTC	CASSLRSANGYEQYF
TRBV27	TRBD2	.	TRBJ2-5	TGTGCCAGCAGTGGACTAGCGGGCCAAGAGCCCCAGTACTTC	CASSGLAGQEPQYF
TRBV6-5	.	.	TRBJ2-7	TGTGCCCGCCGTTACTCGGTGGGCCCGGGGGCGGCCGCGCAGTACTTC	CARRYSVGPGAAAQYF
TRBV10-3	.	many	TRBJ2-7	TGTGCCATCAGCGACCAAGCCTACGAGCAGTACTTC	CAISDQAYEQYF
TRBV4-1	.	.	TRBJ2-1	TGCGCCAGCAGCCCAGCCCCGATGGCTAGCGCGAGGGAGAATGAGCAGTTCTTC	CASSPAPMASARENEQFF
TRBV7-8	.	.	TRBJ1-5	TGTGCCAGCAGCTTATCTCGGGAAATTAGCAATCAGCCCCAGCATTTT	CASSLSREISNQPQHF
TRBV7-9	.	.	TRBJ1-2	TGTGCCAGCGGCTTGGGGCAGGCAGACACCTTC	CASGLGQADTF
TRBV12-3/TRBV12-4	.	many	TRBJ2-2	TGTGCCAGCACCCCGGGGGTCTTCGGCACCGGGGAGCTGTTTTTT	CASTPGVFGTGELFF
TRBV12-3/TRBV12-4	.	.	TRBJ1-1	TGTGCCAGCACCCGGCTCGGGGGAACTGAAGCTTTCTTT	CASTRLGGTEAFF
TRBV28	TRBD1	few	TRBJ2-7	TGTGCCAGCAGTGGACGGACAGGGGCCCCTTACGAGCAGTACTTC	CASSGRTGAPYEQYF
TRBV20-1	.	many	TRBJ2-7	TGCAGTGCTTACCCCGGGAGATGGTACGAGCAGTACTTC	CSAYPGRWYEQYF
TRBV15	TRBD2	.	TRBJ2-3	TGTGCCACCAGCAGTTCTGCGGGAGGTTACACAGATACGCAGTATTTT	CATSSSAGGYTDTQYF
TRBV27	TRBD1	few	TRBJ2-7	TGTGCCAGCAGTCTTTCAGGGGGTGGGGTGACCTACGAGCAGTACTTC	CASSLSGGGVTYEQYF
TRBV25-1	TRBD1	many	TRBJ1-1	TGTGCCAGCAGTGCGACAGGGTTGGGCACTGAAGCTTTCTTT	CASSATGLGTEAFF
TRBV3-1	TRBD2	.	TRBJ2-2	TGTGCCAGCAGCCATGAGGTTCTAGCGGGGGACACCGGGGAGCTGTTTTTT	CASSHEVLAGDTGELFF
TRBV4-3	.	.	TRBJ1-4	TGCGCCAGCAGCCAAGATAAATCCAGGCTTAATGAAAAACTGTTTTTT	CASSQDKSRLNEKLFF
TRBV7-9	.	many	TRBJ2-2	TGTGCCAGCAGCTTAGCCGATACAGGGAACACCGGGGAGCTGTTTTTT	CASSLADTGNTGELFF
TRBV12-3/TRBV12-4	.	.	TRBJ2-7	TGTGCCAGCAGTTTCTTACATCCCTACGAGCAGTACTTC	CASSFLHPYEQYF
TRBV12-5	.	many	TRBJ1-4	TGTGCTAGTGGGTACTCCACGGGAAAACTGTTTTTT	CASGYSTGKLFF
TRBV29-1	.	few	TRBJ2-7	TGCAGCGTTTGGACGGAGGAATCCTACGAGCAGTACTTC	CSVWTEESYEQYF
TRBV20-1	.	many	TRBJ1-1	TGCAGTGCTAGAGACGACTTGTATATGAACACTGAAGCTTTCTTT	CSARDDLYMNTEAFF
TRBV7-7	TRBD2	.	TRBJ2-5	TGTGCCATCACGACTAGCGGGGGCCAAGAGACCCAGTACTTC	CAITTSGGQETQYF
TRBV6-5	.	few	TRBJ2-1	TGTGCCAGCAGTGCATCCAGTTGGGACAATGAGCAGTTCTTC	CASSASSWDNEQFF
TRBV29-1	.	.	TRBJ2-5	TGCAGCGTTAGGACCCAAGGAGGCTCTCGGGCCCCCCAAGAGACCCAGTACTTC	CSVRTQGGSRAPQETQYF
TRBV7-9	.	many	TRBJ1-4	TGTGCCAGCAGCTTAATTGAGGGTCCCACTAATGAAAAACTGTTTTTT	CASSLIEGPTNEKLFF
TRBV7-2	TRBD1	many	TRBJ2-7	TGTGCCAGCAGCCCCGGGACAGTCCTCGAGCAGTACTTC	CASSPGTVLEQYF
TRBV10-3	.	.	TRBJ2-7	TGTGCCATCAGTGGCGGGGACGGTTCCTACGAGCAGTACTTC	CAISGGDGSYEQYF
TRBV24-1	.	many	TRBJ2-2	TGTGCCACCAGTGATTCACGGACAATGAACACCGGGGAGCTGTTTTTT	CATSDSRTMNTGELFF
TRBV13	TRBD2	many	TRBJ2-5	TGTGCCAGCAGCTTATTAGCGGGGACGGAGACCCAGTACTTC	CASSLLAGTETQYF
TRBV30	.	.	TRBJ2-2	TGTGCCTGGACCGAGGGATCGGCCGGGGAGCTGTTTTTT	CAWTEGSAGELFF
TRBV7-2	.	many	TRBJ1-1	TGTGCCAGCAGCCCGAGGCTGGGGGGTTTGAACACTGAAGCTTTCTTT	CASSPRLGGLNTEAFF
TRBV25-1	.	many	TRBJ1-1	TGTGCCAGCAGTGAATATTCAGGATATGACACTGAAGCTTTCTTT	CASSEYSGYDTEAFF
TRBV19	TRBD1	.	TRBJ1-4	TGTGCCAGTAGATTACAGGGGGCGGCTAATGAAAAACTGTTTTTT	CASRLQGAANEKLFF
TRBV30	.	many	TRBJ1-4	TGTGCCTGGAACGGCGCCAATGAAAAACTGTTTTTT	CAWNGANEKLFF